The clone carrying this T cell receptor (beta chain) was detected many times. Its antigen is as yet unknown. The data belong to a study of T-cell reconstitution after alpha-beta-depleted transplantation in children. Study observations and caveats: T-cell numbers and diversity one year post-transplant derived largely from freshly generated T cells.

As it was prepared, the TCRbeta library received unique molecular identifiers. TCRdb fed the PCR reads into MiXCR, producing one record per CDR3 protein. Seen here are about 600,000 distinct CDR3 sequences, under 25% observed once, and the top ten hold 13% to 15%. Sample: PBMCs, mostly from graft donor cells, taken 360 days after TCRalphabeta/CD19-depleted stem cell transplant. The receptor was isolated from a boy younger than two who had a stem cell transplant for acute myeloid leukemia, so the T cells may come from the graft donor.

This CDR3 reads CASSLFAGVTDTQYF. CDR3 nucleotide sequence: TGTGCCAGCAGCTTGTTCGCGGGGGTCACAGATACGCAGTATTTT. This chain uses TRBV11-2 with TRBJ2-3, with 7 bases matching TRBD2. The V gene end was trimmed by 3 bases and the J gene end by 2 bases; junction bases not matched to a gene: 5. The V gene's germline CDR1 is SGHAT and CDR2 FQNNGV. The CDR3 totals 15 residues.